Detailed here is one TCR beta chain. The data were taken from a study of blood T cell repertoires in COVID-19. Study information: Collection of acute and convalescent COVID-19 samples took place in the United States, Italy and Spain. In each case, the material was cDNA or gDNA derived from T cells, B-cell-depleted T cells, or PBMCs.

Original methodology: Estimated nucleated cell counts came from reference gene primer amplification. The assay was immunoSEQ multiplex PCR, and TCRdb's table has in-frame clones only and misses some. The V and J calls and clone size come from that table; D and trimming were worked out from the DNA. Of approximately 51,000 clones in the sample, 70% to 85% were seen once. Germline assignment: CDR1 SGHRS and CDR2 YFSETQ. The CDR3 sequence is 13 residues long. Trimming pared 6 bases from V and 0 bases from J, leaving 9 bases between. Sequencing was carried out using peripheral blood. This clonotype originated in a human donor in a cohort sampled during active COVID-19. The chain employs TRBV5-1 and TRBJ1-2, with D unresolved. The CDR3, as DNA: TGCGCCAGCACCCCAGGCGCTAACTATGGCTACACCTTC. Translation: CASTPGANYGYTF. Together with reference TRBV5-1 and TRBJ1-2, the CDR3 gives the full variable domain: KAGVTQTPRYLIKTRGQQVTLSCSPISGHRSVSWYQQTPGQGLQFLFEYFSETQRNKGNFPGRFSGRQFSNSRSEMNVSTLELGDSALYLCASTPGANYGYTFGSGTRLTVV.